Following are 5 T cell receptor beta chains from one sample sequenced in a study of glioma-infiltrating T cells after dendritic cell vaccination. The protocol was immunoSEQ multiplex PCR, while the TCRdb copy is restricted to in-frame clones and leaves out a portion. This table has roughly 100,000 clones, roughly 80% appearing once. The sequenced sample was blood, obtained before dendritic cell vaccination. Source of these receptors: a human donor with glioblastoma.

The V call is TRBV5-1, the J call TRBJ2-5; D is perhaps TRBD2 (6 bases). The V gene's germline CDR1 is SGHRS and CDR2 YFSETQ. Trimming left V 3 bases short and J 2 bases short, with 8 bases between. This CDR3 contains 13 residues. The CDR3 DNA reads TGCGCCAGCAGCTCTAGCGAGCAAGAGACCCAGTACTTC. This translates into CASSSSEQETQYF.

J is TRBJ2-1 and V is TRBV11-3, with D possibly matching TRBD1 (6 bases). Germline CDR1 reads SGHNT; CDR2 reads YENEEA. Deletions cut 1 base from V and 4 bases from J, with 11 bases between. This CDR3 is built from 15 residues. DNA for the CDR3: TGTGCCAGCAGCTTAGGTTTCAGGGGATACAATGAGCAGTTCTTC. Its protein product is CASSLGFRGYNEQFF.

The chain uses TRBV10-1 and TRBJ2-3; possible D gene TRBD1, 5 bases. The CDR3 sequence is 13 residues long. Germline V lookup: CDR1 WNHNN, CDR2 SYGVQD (reference sequence). V gave up 3 bases and J gave up 4 bases, with 8 bases separating them. CDR3: CASSDQGADTQYF. For the CDR3, the DNA is TGCGCCAGCAGTGATCAGGGCGCAGATACGCAGTATTTT.

This clone was observed a handful of times. V usage is TRBV6-6 and J usage is TRBJ2-7; TRBD1 matches 8 bases. The V segment lost 6 bases and the J segment 2 bases; nucleotides outside the gene matches: 9. The CDR3 length is 15 residues. Germline V gives CDR1 MNHNY, CDR2 SVGAGI (reference sequence). CDR3 coding DNA: TGTGCCAGCAGCCGGGGACAGGCGCCTGCCTACGAGCAGTACTTC. Protein sequence: CASSRGQAPAYEQYF.

The J gene is TRBJ2-3, the V gene TRBV18, with no clear D. Looked up from germline, CDR1 is KGHSH and CDR2 is LQKENI. Trimming took 2 bases from V and 0 from J, leaving 6 bases between them. The CDR3 is 14 amino acids. CDR3 sequence (DNA): TGTGCCAGCTCACCAGAACTGAGCACAGATACGCAGTATTTT. This sequence encodes CASSPELSTDTQYF.